These T cell receptor beta chains were read from a single sample in a study of CD8+CD57+ T cells in acquired aplastic anemia. TCRdb re-called the reads through MiXCR, storing one row per CDR3 protein. Of just over 450,000 distinct CDR3 sequences listed, around 30% were seen once; the top ten hold roughly 0.89%. Sequencing input: sorted CD4+, CD8+, or CD8+CD57+ T cells (not recorded which) from PBMCs. These receptors all come from a human donor with aplastic anemia. CDR3s include the opening cysteine and the closing phenylalanine or tryptophan. The D gene is left open where the match is weak. Rows may omit the clone size; those that give it use once, few, many or a size class.

j_call d_call v_call clone_size cdr3_nt cdr3_aa
TRBJ2-7 . TRBV7-2 many TGTGCCAGCGGCCCTAGTTCCTACGAGCAGTACTTC CASGPSSYEQYF
TRBJ2-7 . TRBV19 . TGTGCCTGTACGCCTGCGCTTGGGGGCTACGAGCAGTACTTC CACTPALGGYEQYF
TRBJ2-4 . TRBV9 few TGTGCCAGCAGCCCTACCCCAGTACGCCCCGAAAACATTCAGTACTTC CASSPTPVRPENIQYF
TRBJ2-4 TRBD1 TRBV7-4 . TGTGCCAGCAGCCGAGGACAAGGGGGCGGCATTCAGTACTTC CASSRGQGGGIQYF
TRBJ2-2 TRBD2 TRBV3-1 . TGTGCCAGCAGCCAATGGAGCGGGAAGGTGGAGCTGTTTTTT CASSQWSGKVELFF
TRBJ1-3 TRBD1 TRBV29-1 . TGCAGCGTTACAGGGGCCTCTGGAAACACCATATATTTT CSVTGASGNTIYF
TRBJ2-1 . TRBV20-1 few TGCAGTGCTTACTCAGCCAATGAGCAGTTCTTC CSAYSANEQFF
TRBJ1-1 . TRBV5-1 . TGCGCCGGCAGCTTGGTTGGTAAAGGGGGCACTGAAGCTTTCTTT CAGSLVGKGGTEAFF
TRBJ1-1 TRBD1 TRBV3-1 . TGTGCCAGCAGCCAGGCCACAGGGGGTAAGTCTTTCTTT CASSQATGGKSFF
TRBJ1-5 . TRBV18 . TGTGCCAGCTCGTCGAGGGGGTGGGATCAGCCCCAGCATTTT CASSSRGWDQPQHF
TRBJ1-5 . TRBV5-6 . TGTGCCAGCAGCCCTCGGTACAGGGACCCGTATAGCAATCAGCCCCAGCATTTT CASSPRYRDPYSNQPQHF
TRBJ1-2 TRBD1 TRBV11-1 many TGTGCCAGCAGCTTCCTAGGCGGACAGGGGTCAATTGGCTACACCTTC CASSFLGGQGSIGYTF
TRBJ1-1 . TRBV6-5 . TGTGCCAGCAGGCGATCTTCGGCTGAAGCTTTCTTT CASRRSSAEAFF
TRBJ2-1 TRBD2 TRBV2 . TGTGCCAGCAGTTTCGGGGGGAGCTCCTACAATGAGCAGTTCTTC CASSFGGSSYNEQFF
TRBJ2-1 . TRBV25-1 . TGTGCCCGCAGTGGTACTTTTGGGGAGAGCGATGAGCAGTTCTTC CARSGTFGESDEQFF
TRBJ1-6 . TRBV25-1 many TGTGCCAGCAGTGACTCACAGGCGTATAATTCACCCCTCCACTTT CASSDSQAYNSPLHF
TRBJ1-1 . TRBV7-9 few TGTGCCAGCAGCTTCCGGGGAAGGGAAACTGAAGCTTTCTTT CASSFRGRETEAFF
TRBJ1-1 . TRBV29-1 . TGCAGCGTTGAACTATCCCAGAACACTGAAGCTTTCTTT CSVELSQNTEAFF
TRBJ1-6 . TRBV25-1 . TGTGCCAGCAGACAACACCAGGGAGATGGCAGGGGTTTTTATTCACCCCTCCACTTT CASRQHQGDGRGFYSPLHF
TRBJ2-1 TRBD2 TRBV29-1 . TGCAGCGCTGAACCTAGCGGGAGCAGAAGTGAGCAGTTCTTC CSAEPSGSRSEQFF
TRBJ2-3 . TRBV5-1 many TGCGCCAGCAGCTTGGTCCGCCAGGCCACAGATACGCAGTATTTT CASSLVRQATDTQYF
TRBJ1-5 TRBD1 TRBV30 many TGTGCCTGGAGTACGCAGGGGGATCAGCCCCAGCATTTT CAWSTQGDQPQHF
TRBJ1-4 . TRBV24-1 few TGTGCCACCAGTGCTGAGACCAAAGGCGAGGAAAAACTGTTTTTT CATSAETKGEEKLFF
TRBJ2-3 . TRBV2 . TGTGCCAGCAGTGAAAGGGGCAGGGGAAGAACAGATACGCAGTATTTT CASSERGRGRTDTQYF
TRBJ1-5 TRBD1 TRBV7-6 many TGTGCCAGCAGCTTAGGGTCAGGGGGTGAGCCCCAGCATTTT CASSLGSGGEPQHF
TRBJ2-1 . TRBV10-1 many TGCGCCAGCAGTGACCCCCGGTTCGATGAGCAGTTCTTC CASSDPRFDEQFF
TRBJ2-5 . TRBV5-1 . TGCGCCAGCAGCTTGGTGCCGGGTCTCCAAGAGACCCAGTACTTC CASSLVPGLQETQYF
TRBJ2-3 . TRBV19 many TGTGCCAGCGCGGTCAGGGCAGATACGCAGTATTTT CASAVRADTQYF